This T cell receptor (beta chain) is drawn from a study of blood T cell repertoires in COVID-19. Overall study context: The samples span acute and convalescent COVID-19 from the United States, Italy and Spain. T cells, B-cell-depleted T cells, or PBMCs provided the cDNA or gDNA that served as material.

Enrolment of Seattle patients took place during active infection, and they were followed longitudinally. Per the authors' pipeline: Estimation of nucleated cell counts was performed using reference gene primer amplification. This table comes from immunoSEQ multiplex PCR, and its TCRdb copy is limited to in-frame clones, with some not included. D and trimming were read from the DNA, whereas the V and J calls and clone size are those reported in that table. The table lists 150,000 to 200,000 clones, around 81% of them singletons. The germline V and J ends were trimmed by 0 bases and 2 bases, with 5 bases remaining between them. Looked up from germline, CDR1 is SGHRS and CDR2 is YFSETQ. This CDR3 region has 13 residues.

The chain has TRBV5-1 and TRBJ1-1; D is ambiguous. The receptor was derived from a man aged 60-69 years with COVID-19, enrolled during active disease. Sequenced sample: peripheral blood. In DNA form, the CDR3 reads TGCGCCAGCAGCTTGGTCATTAACACTGAAGCTTTCTTT. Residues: CASSLVINTEAFF.